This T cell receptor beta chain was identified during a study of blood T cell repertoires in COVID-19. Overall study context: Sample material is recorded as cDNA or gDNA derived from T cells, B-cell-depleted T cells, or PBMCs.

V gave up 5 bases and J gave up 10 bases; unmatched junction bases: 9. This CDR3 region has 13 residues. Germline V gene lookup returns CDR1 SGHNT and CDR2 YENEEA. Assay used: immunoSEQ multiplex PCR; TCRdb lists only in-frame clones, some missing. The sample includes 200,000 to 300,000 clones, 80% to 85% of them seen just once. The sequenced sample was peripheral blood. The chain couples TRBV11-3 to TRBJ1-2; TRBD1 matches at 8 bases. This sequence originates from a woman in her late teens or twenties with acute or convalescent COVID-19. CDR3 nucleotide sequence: TGTGCCAGCAGCCCAGGGGGCCCAAGAGACTACACCTTC. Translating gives CASSPGGPRDYTF.